A selection of T cell receptor beta chains follows, all from one sample in a study of shared clonotypes between healthy human individuals. Measured with immunoSEQ multiplex PCR; TCRdb has only the in-frame clones, and not every one. The sample holds approximately 180,000 clones, roughly 91% seen once. The specimen sequenced was naive CD4+ T cells sorted from blood. The source of these receptors is a woman in her twenties or thirties in good health. Each CDR3 is given with its conserved first and last residue. Fields, in order: J gene, V gene, CDR3 protein.

TRBJ2-1 TRBV6-1 CASSEGRGWPYNEQFF
TRBJ2-7 TRBV10-1 CASSLAGGPLEQYF
TRBJ2-7 TRBV19 CASKGTGGIEQYF
TRBJ1-1 TRBV10-3 CAISDGVKDFTEAFF
NA TRBV15 CATSRSGSTYEQYF
TRBJ1-5 TRBV19 CASNPRPSDSNQPQHF
TRBJ1-5 TRBV7-2 CASSWGQANQPQHF
TRBJ1-2 TRBV23-1 CAPKGDYGYTF
TRBJ1-4 TRBV5-5 CASSPRTGTNEKLFF
TRBJ1-2 TRBV7-8 CASSLYPGLGYTF
TRBJ1-3 TRBV2 CASSEVLTGNTIYF
TRBJ2-5 TRBV7-6 CASSARPGGRETQYF
TRBJ2-7 TRBV18 CASSPQQGAHEQYF
TRBJ1-2 TRBV19 CASTPGQDDSRYTF
TRBJ1-1 TRBV5-1 CASSLAPENTEAFF